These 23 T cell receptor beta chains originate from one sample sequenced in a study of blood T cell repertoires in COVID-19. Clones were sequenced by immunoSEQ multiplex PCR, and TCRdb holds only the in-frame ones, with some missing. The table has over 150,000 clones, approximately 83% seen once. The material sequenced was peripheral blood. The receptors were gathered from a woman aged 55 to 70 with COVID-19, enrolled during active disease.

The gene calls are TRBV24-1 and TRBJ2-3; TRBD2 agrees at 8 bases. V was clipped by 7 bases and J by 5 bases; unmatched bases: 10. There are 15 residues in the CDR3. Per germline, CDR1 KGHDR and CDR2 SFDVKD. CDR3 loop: CATRDGGSGKDTQYF. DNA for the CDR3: TGTGCCACCAGGGATGGCGGTAGCGGGAAAGATACGCAGTATTTT.

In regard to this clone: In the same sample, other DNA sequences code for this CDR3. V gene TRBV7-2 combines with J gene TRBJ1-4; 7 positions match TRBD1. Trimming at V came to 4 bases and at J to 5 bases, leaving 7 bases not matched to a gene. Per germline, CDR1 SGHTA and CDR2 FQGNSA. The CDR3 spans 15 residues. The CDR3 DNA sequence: TGTGCCAGCAGCTCGAGACAGGGCCTCAATGAAAAACTGTTTTTT. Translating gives CASSSRQGLNEKLFF.

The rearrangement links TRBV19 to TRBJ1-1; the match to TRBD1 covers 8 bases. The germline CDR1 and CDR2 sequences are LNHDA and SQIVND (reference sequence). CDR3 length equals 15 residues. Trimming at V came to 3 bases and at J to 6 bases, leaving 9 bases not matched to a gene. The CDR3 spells CASSINRGRGPEAFF. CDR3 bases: TGTGCCAGTAGTATCAACAGGGGGAGAGGCCCTGAAGCTTTCTTT.

The CDR3 region has the DNA TGCGCCAGCAGTGAGAGGGCTAGCGGGAAGTCAGATACGCAGTATTTT. This codes for CASSERASGKSDTQYF. The rearrangement links TRBV10-2 to TRBJ2-3; 9 positions agree with TRBD2. CDR3 length: 16 residues. Germline V gene data show CDR1 as WSHSY and CDR2 as SAAADI. V shed 2 bases and J 4 bases; nucleotides not matched to a gene: 7.

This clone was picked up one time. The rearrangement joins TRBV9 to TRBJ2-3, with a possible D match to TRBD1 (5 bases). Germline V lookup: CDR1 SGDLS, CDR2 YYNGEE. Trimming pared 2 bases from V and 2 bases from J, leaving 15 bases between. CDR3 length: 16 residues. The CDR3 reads CASSVTGEILTDTQYF. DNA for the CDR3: TGTGCCAGCAGCGTTACAGGAGAAATTCTCACAGATACGCAGTATTTT. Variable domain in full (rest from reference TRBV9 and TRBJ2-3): DSGVTQTPKHLITATGQRVTLRCSPRSGDLSVYWYQQSLDQGLQFLIQYYNGEERAKGNILERFSAQQFPDLHSELNLSSLELGDSALYFCASSVTGEILTDTQYFGPGTRLTVL.

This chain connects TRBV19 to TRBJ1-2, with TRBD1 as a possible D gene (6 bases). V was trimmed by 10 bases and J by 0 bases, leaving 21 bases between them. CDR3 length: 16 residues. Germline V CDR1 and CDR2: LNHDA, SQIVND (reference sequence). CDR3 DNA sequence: TGTGCCACCTCCTCTCCCCGGGACATAGCTAACTATGGCTACACCTTC. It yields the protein CATSSPRDIANYGYTF.

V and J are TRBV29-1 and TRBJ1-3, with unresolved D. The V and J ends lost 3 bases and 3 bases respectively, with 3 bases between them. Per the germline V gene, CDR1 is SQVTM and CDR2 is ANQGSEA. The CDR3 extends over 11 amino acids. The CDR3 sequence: CSVDVGNTIYF. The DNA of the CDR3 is TGCAGCGTTGACGTTGGAAACACCATATATTTT.

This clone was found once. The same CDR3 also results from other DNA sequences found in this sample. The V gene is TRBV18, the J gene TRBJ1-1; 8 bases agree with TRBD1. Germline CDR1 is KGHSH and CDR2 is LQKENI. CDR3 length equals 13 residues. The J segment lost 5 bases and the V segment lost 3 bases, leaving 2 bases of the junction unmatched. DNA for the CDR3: TGTGCCAGCTCACCCGGGACAGGAACTGAAGCTTTCTTT. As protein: CASSPGTGTEAFF.

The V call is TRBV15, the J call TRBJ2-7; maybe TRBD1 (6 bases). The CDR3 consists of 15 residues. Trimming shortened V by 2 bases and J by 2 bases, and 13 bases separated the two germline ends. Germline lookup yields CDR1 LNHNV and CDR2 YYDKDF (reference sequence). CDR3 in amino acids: CATSRTQGTTYEQYF. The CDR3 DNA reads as TGTGCCACCAGCAGAACACAGGGTACTACCTACGAGCAGTACTTC.

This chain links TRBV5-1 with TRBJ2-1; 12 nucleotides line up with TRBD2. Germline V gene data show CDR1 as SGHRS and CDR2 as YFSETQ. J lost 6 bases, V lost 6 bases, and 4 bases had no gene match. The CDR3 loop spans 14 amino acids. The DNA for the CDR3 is TGCGCCAGCAAACTAGCGGGGGGAATCAATGAGCAGTTCTTC. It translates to CASKLAGGINEQFF.

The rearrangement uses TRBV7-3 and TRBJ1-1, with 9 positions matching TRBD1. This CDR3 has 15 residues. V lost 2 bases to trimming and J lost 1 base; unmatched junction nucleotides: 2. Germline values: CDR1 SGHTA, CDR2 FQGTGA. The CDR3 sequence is CASSLWGQGNTEAFF. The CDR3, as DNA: TGTGCCAGCAGCTTATGGGGACAGGGGAACACTGAAGCTTTCTTT.

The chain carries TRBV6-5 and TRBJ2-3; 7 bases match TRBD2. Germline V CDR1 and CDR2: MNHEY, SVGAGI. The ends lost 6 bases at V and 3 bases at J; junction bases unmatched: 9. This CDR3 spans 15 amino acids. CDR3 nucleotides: TGTGCCAGCAGGGTTTGGGCGGGAGTGACAGATACGCAGTATTTT. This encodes CASRVWAGVTDTQYF.

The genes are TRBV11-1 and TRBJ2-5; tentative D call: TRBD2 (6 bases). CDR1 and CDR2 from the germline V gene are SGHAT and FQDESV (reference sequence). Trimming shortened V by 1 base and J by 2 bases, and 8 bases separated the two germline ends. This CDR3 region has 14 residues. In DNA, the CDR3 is TGTGCCAGCAGCTTAGTGCGGGGTCAAGAGACCCAGTACTTC. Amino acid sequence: CASSLVRGQETQYF.

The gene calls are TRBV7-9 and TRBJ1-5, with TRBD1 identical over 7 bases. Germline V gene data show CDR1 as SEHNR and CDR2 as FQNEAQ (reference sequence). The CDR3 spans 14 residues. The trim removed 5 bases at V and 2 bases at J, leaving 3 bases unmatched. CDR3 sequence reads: CASSPDRGNQPQHF. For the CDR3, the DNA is TGTGCCAGCAGCCCAGACAGGGGCAATCAGCCCCAGCATTTT.

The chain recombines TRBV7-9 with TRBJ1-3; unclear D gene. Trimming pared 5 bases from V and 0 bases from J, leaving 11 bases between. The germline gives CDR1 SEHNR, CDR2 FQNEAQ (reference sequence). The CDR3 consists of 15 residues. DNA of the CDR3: TGTGCCAGCAGCAGACAAACTAGCTCTGGAAACACCATATATTTT. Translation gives CASSRQTSSGNTIYF.

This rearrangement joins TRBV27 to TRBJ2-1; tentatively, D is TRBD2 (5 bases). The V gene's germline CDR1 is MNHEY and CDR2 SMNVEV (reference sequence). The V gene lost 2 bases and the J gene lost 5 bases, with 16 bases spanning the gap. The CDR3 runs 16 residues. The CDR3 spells CASSLAVGYGDNEQFF. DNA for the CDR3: TGTGCCAGCAGTTTAGCGGTTGGTTACGGGGACAATGAGCAGTTCTTC.

As DNA, the CDR3 is TGTGCCAGCAGTTACGCTAGGAACACTGAAGCTTTCTTT. Translating gives CASSYARNTEAFF. V and J are TRBV6-5 and TRBJ1-1; D gene unclear. Germline CDR1 is MNHEY and CDR2 is SVGAGI. The CDR3 is 13 residues long. Trimming pared 2 bases from V and 1 base from J, leaving 5 bases between.

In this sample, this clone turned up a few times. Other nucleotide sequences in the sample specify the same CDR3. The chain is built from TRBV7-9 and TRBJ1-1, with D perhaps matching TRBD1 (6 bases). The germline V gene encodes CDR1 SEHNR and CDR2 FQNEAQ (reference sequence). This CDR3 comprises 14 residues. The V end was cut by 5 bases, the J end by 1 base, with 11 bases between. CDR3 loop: CASSPQGWNTEAFF. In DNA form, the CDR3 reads TGTGCCAGCAGCCCACAGGGTTGGAACACTGAAGCTTTCTTT.

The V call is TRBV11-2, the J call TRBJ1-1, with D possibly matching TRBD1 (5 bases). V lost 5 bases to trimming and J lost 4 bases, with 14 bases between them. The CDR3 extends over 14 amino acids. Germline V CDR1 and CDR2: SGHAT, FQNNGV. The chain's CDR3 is CASSQARGGTEAFF. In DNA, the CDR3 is TGTGCCAGCAGCCAGGCTAGGGGAGGCACTGAAGCTTTCTTT.

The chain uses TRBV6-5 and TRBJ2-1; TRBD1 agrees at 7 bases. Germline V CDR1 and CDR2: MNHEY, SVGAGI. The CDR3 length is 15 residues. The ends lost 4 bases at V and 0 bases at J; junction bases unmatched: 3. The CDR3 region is CASSSGDSSYNEQFF. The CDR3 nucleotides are TGTGCCAGCAGTTCCGGGGACAGCTCCTACAATGAGCAGTTCTTC.

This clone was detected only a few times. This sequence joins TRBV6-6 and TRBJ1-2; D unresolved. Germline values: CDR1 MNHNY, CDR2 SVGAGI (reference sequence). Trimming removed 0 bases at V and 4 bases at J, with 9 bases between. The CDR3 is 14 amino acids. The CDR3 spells CASSYSTSTYGYTF. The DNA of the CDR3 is TGTGCCAGCAGTTACTCCACGTCTACCTATGGCTACACCTTC.

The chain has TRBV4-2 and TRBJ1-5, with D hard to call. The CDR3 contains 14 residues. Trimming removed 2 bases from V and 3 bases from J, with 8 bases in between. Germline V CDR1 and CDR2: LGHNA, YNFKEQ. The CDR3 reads CASSQLAVNQPQHF. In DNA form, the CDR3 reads TGTGCCAGCAGCCAACTGGCAGTCAATCAGCCCCAGCATTTT.

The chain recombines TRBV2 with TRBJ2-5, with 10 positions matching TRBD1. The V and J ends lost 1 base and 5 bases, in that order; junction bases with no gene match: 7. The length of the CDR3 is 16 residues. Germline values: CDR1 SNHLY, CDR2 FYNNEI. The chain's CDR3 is CASSEGGQGPGETQYF. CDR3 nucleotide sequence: TGTGCCAGCAGTGAAGGGGGACAGGGGCCCGGGGAGACCCAGTACTTC.